The 8 T cell receptor beta chains below were found in one sample sequenced in a study of blood T cell repertoires in COVID-19. Generated by immunoSEQ multiplex PCR, the TCRdb table keeps only in-frame clones and is missing some. The sample carries 270,000 or so clones, 90% recorded once. The sample was peripheral blood. These receptors all stem from a woman in her sixties with COVID-19, enrolled during active disease.

This sequence joins TRBV9 and TRBJ2-3, with 10 positions matching TRBD2. V trimming: 4 bases; J trimming: 3 bases; junction bases outside the gene matches: 14. This CDR3 comprises 18 residues. Germline CDR1 SGDLS, CDR2 YYNGEE. CDR3 coding DNA: TGTGCCAGCAGCTCACCAAAAGGTCTAGCGGGGGTTACAGATACGCAGTATTTT. It codes for CASSSPKGLAGVTDTQYF.

This sequence joins TRBV6-5 and TRBJ1-1; TRBD1 agrees at 8 bases. Germline V CDR1 and CDR2: MNHEY, SVGAGI. The ends lost 4 bases at V and 5 bases at J; junction bases unmatched: 6. The CDR3 spans 14 residues. In DNA, the CDR3 is TGTGCCAGCAGTTCCGGACAGGGTGGAACTGAAGCTTTCTTT. Protein product: CASSSGQGGTEAFF.

The chain couples TRBV24-1 to TRBJ2-3, with a tentative D call TRBD2 (5 bases). Trimming cost V 9 bases and J 2 bases, with 17 bases left between them. The CDR3 loop spans 15 amino acids. Germline V gives CDR1 KGHDR, CDR2 SFDVKD. The CDR3 reads CATAGGYGNTDTQYF. The DNA for the CDR3 is TGTGCCACCGCTGGCGGGTATGGGAACACAGATACGCAGTATTTT.

This chain uses TRBV15 with TRBJ1-5, with D possibly TRBD1 on 5 matching bases. There are 13 residues in the CDR3. V lost 8 bases and J 3 bases, leaving 11 bases between the germline ends. Germline V gene sequence: CDR1 LNHNV, CDR2 YYDKDF (reference sequence). CDR3 sequence: CATVRGYNQPQHF. The CDR3 DNA sequence: TGTGCCACCGTCCGGGGGTACAATCAGCCCCAGCATTTT.

This rearrangement joins TRBV6-2 or TRBV6-3 to TRBJ2-1, with 13 bases fitting TRBD2. V lost 0 bases to trimming and J lost 0 bases; unmatched junction nucleotides: 8. Germline CDR1 MNHEY, CDR2 SVGEGT. The CDR3 sequence is 20 residues long. The CDR3 nucleotides are TGTGCCAGCAGTTACTCGATACGACTAGCGGGGGGAAGCTCCTACAATGAGCAGTTCTTC. As protein: CASSYSIRLAGGSSYNEQFF.

The chain carries TRBV4-1 and TRBJ2-1; 13 bases line up with TRBD2. Germline values: CDR1 MGHRA, CDR2 YSYEKL. Losses at the gene ends were 4 bases for V and 1 base for J; bases not matched to a gene: 10. The CDR3 extends over 19 amino acids. The CDR3 DNA follows: TGCGCCAGCAGCCTGCGCGGGACTAGCGGGGACATTTCCTACAATGAGCAGTTCTTC. As protein: CASSLRGTSGDISYNEQFF.

CDR3 in amino acids: CASSLLSSGKDTEAFF. The DNA of the CDR3 is TGTGCCAGCAGTTTACTTTCTTCGGGGAAAGACACTGAAGCTTTCTTT. The rearrangement links TRBV27 to TRBJ1-1; no clear D gene. The CDR3 extends over 16 amino acids. Germline CDR1 is MNHEY and CDR2 is SMNVEV (reference sequence). V shed 2 bases and J shed 3 bases, with 16 bases lying between them.

This clone showed up just a few times. The V and J genes are TRBV28 and TRBJ1-4; unclear D gene. CDR3 length equals 14 residues. Trimming took 3 bases from V and 5 from J, leaving 10 bases between them. The germline V gene encodes CDR1 MDHEN and CDR2 SYDVKM. The CDR3 DNA reads TGTGCCAGCAGTTTCGGTGGGCCGAATGAAAAACTGTTTTTT. Protein: CASSFGGPNEKLFF.